This T cell receptor beta chain was sequenced during a study of blood T cell repertoires in COVID-19. The overall study: Italy, Spain and the United States were the sources of the convalescent and acute COVID-19 samples. The analysed material was cDNA or gDNA that came from T cells, B-cell-depleted T cells, or PBMCs.

The V gene's germline CDR1 is ENHRY and CDR2 SYGVKD. V lost 10 bases and J lost 5; bases outside the gene matches: 9. The CDR3 covers 14 residues. In the study's own analysis: Counts of nucleated cells, estimated from reference gene primer amplification, were obtained. Using immunoSEQ multiplex PCR, the repertoire was profiled, and TCRdb retains in-frame clones only, with some absent. Clonal size and the V and J genes are those of that table, whereas D and trimming came from the DNA. The sample has fewer than 200,000 clones, 85% to 95% seen once. Sequencing was performed on peripheral blood. This TCR derives from a woman in her forties or fifties with acute or convalescent COVID-19. This sequence joins TRBV10-3 and TRBJ1-5; 9 nucleotides line up with TRBD1. The CDR3 loop reads CATKQGANYQPQHF. Here the CDR3 DNA reads TGTGCCACCAAACAGGGGGCCAACTATCAGCCCCAGCATTTT.